Following are 8 T cell receptor beta chains from one sample sequenced in a study of blood T cells in healthy people across ages. The authors ran a second PCR of 7 to 11 cycles using a sample-barcoded 5' primer and a J-beta primer mix. One entry per CDR3 protein, called by TCRdb with MiXCR from the 5' RACE reads. Of roughly 1.5 million distinct CDR3 sequences in the sample, 35% to 45% are singletons; the top ten hold approximately 4.1%. Sequenced sample: blood. The receptors shown here come from a young woman in good health.

This sequence joins TRBV4-1 and TRBJ2-1, with D perhaps matching TRBD1 (6 bases). Trimming shortened V by 0 bases and J by 6 bases, and 15 bases separated the two germline ends. Germline values: CDR1 MGHRA, CDR2 YSYEKL. The CDR3 spans 16 residues. CDR3 DNA sequence: TGCGCCAGCAGCCAAGATTTGGGGGCGGGCGGCAATGAGCAGTTCTTC. This encodes CASSQDLGAGGNEQFF.

This rearrangement joins TRBV24-1 to TRBJ1-2, with D hard to call. The CDR3 loop spans 14 amino acids. V was shortened by 3 bases and J by 2 bases, with 9 bases between the two germline ends. Germline lookup yields CDR1 KGHDR and CDR2 SFDVKD. The CDR3 spells CATSDTGRNYGYTF. DNA for the CDR3: TGTGCCACCAGTGATACCGGGAGAAACTATGGCTACACCTTC.

This clonotype has a handful of counts. The chain joins TRBV6-2 or TRBV6-3 to TRBJ1-1, with D unresolved. There are 14 residues in the CDR3. CDR1 and CDR2 (germline): MNHEY, SVGEGT. Trimming left V 7 bases short and J 1 base short, with 13 bases between. CDR3 DNA sequence: TGTGCCAGCACCCTTTATACAAGGAACACTGAAGCTTTCTTT. It is translated as CASTLYTRNTEAFF.

The chain has TRBV12-3 or TRBV12-4 and TRBJ2-5, with 8 bases lining up with TRBD1. Trimming cost V 7 bases and J 7 bases; bases outside gene matches: 14. CDR3 size: 15 residues. CDR3 amino acids: CASTPGGGPKGTQYF. The CDR3 bases are TGTGCCAGCACCCCAGGGGGCGGCCCTAAAGGGACCCAGTACTTC.

The table lists this clonotype with a few counts. This chain links TRBV5-1 with TRBJ1-1; D is perhaps TRBD1 (5 bases). Germline lookup yields CDR1 SGHRS and CDR2 YFSETQ. There are 13 residues in the CDR3. The V gene lost 7 bases and the J gene lost 4 bases, with 14 bases spanning the gap. Here the CDR3 reads CASRGGYGTEAFF. The CDR3, as DNA: TGCGCCAGCCGGGGGGGGTATGGCACTGAAGCTTTCTTT.

In its sample, this clonotype was seen a few times. The rearrangement links TRBV6-1 to TRBJ1-2; D not certain. The germline V gene encodes CDR1 MNHNS and CDR2 SASEGT. Between the trimmed V and J ends, which lost 0 bases and 12 bases, there was a span of 8 bases. The CDR3 is made up of 11 amino acids. The CDR3 region is CASSEAVKDTF. CDR3 DNA sequence: TGTGCCAGCAGTGAAGCCGTAAAAGACACCTTC.

The CDR3 protein is CASMDIYSYEQYF. CDR3 nucleotides: TGTGCCAGCATGGACATTTACTCCTACGAGCAGTACTTC. V is TRBV7-2 and J is TRBJ2-7; D might be TRBD1 (5 bases). Germline V gene sequence: CDR1 SGHTA, CDR2 FQGNSA. The V and J ends lost 7 bases and 0 bases respectively, with 10 bases between them. This CDR3 region has 13 residues.

A note on this clonotype: Compared with germline, one end of the junction differs, possibly owing to a read error. J is TRBJ1-2 and V is TRBV7-9; the D is unclear. This CDR3 contains 14 residues. Germline V gene sequence: CDR1 SEHNR, CDR2 FQNEAQ (reference sequence). The CDR3 loop is CASSLSDPSSGYTF. CDR3 in DNA: TGTGCAAGCAGCTTAAGTGACCCAAGCAGTGGCTACACCTTC. Variable domain in full (rest from reference TRBV7-9 and TRBJ1-2): DTGVSQNPRHKITKRGQNVTFRCDPISEHNRLYWYRQTLGQGPEFLTYFQNEAQLEKSRLLSDRFSAERPKGSFSTLEIQRTEQGDSAMYLCASSLSDPSSGYTFGSGTRLTVV.